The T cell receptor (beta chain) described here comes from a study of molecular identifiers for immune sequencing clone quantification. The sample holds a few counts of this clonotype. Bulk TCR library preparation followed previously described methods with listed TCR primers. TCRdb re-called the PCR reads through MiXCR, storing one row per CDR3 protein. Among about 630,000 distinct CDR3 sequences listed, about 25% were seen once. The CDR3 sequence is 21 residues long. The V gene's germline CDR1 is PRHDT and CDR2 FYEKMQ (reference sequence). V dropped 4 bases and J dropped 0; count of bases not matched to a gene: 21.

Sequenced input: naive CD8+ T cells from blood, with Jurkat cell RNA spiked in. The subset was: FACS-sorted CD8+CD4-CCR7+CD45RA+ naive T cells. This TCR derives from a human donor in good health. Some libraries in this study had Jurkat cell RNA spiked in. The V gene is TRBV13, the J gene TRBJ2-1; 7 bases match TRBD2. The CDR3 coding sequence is TGTGCCAGCAGCTCACATACGACTTTCATAGGGGCTAGCGGCTCCTACAATGAGCAGTTCTTC. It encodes CASSSHTTFIGASGSYNEQFF. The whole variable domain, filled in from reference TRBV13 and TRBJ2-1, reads AAGVIQSPRHLIKEKRETATLKCYPIPRHDTVYWYQQGPGQDPQFLISFYEKMQSDKGSIPDRFSAQQFSDYHSELNMSSLELGDSALYFCASSSHTTFIGASGSYNEQFFGPGTRLTVL.